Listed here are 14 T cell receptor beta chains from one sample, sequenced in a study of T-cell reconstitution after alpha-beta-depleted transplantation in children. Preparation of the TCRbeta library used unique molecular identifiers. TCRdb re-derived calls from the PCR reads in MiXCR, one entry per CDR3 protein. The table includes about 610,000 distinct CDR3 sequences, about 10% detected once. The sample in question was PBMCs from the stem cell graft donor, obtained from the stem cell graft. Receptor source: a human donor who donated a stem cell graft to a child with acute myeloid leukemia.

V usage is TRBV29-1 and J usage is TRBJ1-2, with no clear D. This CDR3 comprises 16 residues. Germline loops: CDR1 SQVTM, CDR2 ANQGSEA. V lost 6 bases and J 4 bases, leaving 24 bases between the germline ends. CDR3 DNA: TGCAGCGTCCCGGGCCACAGCGGCCTTGGTGTCTATGGCTACACCTTC. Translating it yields CSVPGHSGLGVYGYTF.

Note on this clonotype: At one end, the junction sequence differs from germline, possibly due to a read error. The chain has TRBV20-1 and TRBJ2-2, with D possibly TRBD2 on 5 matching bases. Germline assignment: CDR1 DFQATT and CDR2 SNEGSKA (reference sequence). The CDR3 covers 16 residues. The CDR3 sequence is CCARVDGLRPSGELFF. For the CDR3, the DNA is TGCTGTGCTAGAGTGGACGGACTCCGCCCCTCCGGGGAGCTGTTTTTT.

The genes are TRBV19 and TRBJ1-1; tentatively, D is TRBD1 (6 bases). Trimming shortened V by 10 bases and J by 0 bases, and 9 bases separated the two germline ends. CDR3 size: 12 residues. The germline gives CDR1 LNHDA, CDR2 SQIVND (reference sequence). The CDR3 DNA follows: TGTGCCATCACAGGGATGAACACTGAAGCTTTCTTT. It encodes CAITGMNTEAFF.

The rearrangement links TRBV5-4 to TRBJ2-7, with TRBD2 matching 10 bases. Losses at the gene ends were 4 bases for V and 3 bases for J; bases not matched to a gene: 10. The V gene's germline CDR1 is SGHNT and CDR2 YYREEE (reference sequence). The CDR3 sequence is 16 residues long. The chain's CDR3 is CASSPGRTSGNYEQYF. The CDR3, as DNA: TGTGCCAGCAGCCCGGGCCGGACTAGCGGAAACTACGAGCAGTACTTC. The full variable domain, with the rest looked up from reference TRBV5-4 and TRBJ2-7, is ETGVTQSPTHLIKTRGQQVTLRCSSQSGHNTVSWYQQALGQGPQFIFQYYREEENGRGNFPPRFSGLQFPNYSSELNVNALELDDSALYLCASSPGRTSGNYEQYFGPGTRLTVT.

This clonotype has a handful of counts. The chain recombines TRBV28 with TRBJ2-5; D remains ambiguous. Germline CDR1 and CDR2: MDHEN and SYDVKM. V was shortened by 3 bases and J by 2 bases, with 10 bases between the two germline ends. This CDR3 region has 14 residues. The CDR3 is CASSFVGNQETQYF. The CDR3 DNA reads TGTGCCAGCAGTTTTGTTGGGAATCAAGAGACCCAGTACTTC. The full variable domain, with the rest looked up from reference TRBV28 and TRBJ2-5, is DVKVTQSSRYLVKRTGEKVFLECVQDMDHENMFWYRQDPGLGLRLIYFSYDVKMKEKGDIPEGYSVSREKKERFSLILESASTNQTSMYLCASSFVGNQETQYFGPGTRLLVL.

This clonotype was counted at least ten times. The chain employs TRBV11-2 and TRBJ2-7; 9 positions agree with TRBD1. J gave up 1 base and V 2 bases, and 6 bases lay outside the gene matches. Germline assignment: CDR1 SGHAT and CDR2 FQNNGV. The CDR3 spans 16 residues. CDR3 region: CASSLSGTGFSYEQYF. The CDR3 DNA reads TGTGCCAGCAGCTTAAGCGGGACAGGGTTTTCCTACGAGCAGTACTTC.

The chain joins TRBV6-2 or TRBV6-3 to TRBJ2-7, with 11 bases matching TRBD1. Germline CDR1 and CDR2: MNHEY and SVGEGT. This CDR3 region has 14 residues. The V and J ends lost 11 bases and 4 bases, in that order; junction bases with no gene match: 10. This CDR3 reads CACQRTGGGYEQYF. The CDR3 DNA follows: TGTGCCTGCCAACGGACAGGGGGCGGTTACGAGCAGTACTTC.

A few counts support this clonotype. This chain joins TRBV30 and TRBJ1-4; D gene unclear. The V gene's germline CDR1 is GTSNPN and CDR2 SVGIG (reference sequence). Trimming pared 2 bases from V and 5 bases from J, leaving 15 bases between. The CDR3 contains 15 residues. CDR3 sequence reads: CAWSTASLTNEKLFF. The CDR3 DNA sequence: TGTGCCTGGAGTACCGCCTCTTTAACGAATGAAAAACTGTTTTTT.

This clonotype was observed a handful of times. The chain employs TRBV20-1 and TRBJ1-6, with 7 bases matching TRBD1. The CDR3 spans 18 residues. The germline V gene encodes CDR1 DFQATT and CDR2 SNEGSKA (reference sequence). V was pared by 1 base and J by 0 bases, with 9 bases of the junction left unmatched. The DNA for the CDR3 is TGCAGTGCTAGAGCGGGGGGACAGACGAGCTCCTATAATTCACCCCTCCACTTT. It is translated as CSARAGGQTSSYNSPLHF.

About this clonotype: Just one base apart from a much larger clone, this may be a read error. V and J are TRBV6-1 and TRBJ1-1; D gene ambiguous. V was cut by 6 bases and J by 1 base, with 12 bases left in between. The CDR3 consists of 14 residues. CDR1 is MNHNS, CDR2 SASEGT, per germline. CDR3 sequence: CASSLPDGNTEAFF. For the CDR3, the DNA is TGTGCCAGCAGCCTCCCGGACGGGAACACTGAAGCTTTCTTT.

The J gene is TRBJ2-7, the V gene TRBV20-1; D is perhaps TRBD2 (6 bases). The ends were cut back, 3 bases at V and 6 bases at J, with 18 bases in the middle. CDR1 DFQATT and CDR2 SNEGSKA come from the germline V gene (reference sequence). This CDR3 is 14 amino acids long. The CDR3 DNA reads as TGCAGTGCTAGGTCGGGACTCCGCACGGGCGAGCAGTACTTC. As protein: CSARSGLRTGEQYF.

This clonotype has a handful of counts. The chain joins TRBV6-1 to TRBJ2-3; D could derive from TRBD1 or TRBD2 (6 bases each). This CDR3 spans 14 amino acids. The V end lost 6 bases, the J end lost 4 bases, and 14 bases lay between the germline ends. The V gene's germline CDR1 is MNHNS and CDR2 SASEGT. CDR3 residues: CASRMSGEADTQYF. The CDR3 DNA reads TGTGCCAGCAGGATGTCAGGGGAGGCAGATACGCAGTATTTT.

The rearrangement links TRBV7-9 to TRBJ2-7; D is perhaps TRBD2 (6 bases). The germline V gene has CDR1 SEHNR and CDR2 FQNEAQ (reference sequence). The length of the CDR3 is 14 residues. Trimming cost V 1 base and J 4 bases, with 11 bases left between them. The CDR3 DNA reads TGTGCCAGCAGCTTAGGGACTACTCAATACGAGCAGTACTTC. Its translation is CASSLGTTQYEQYF.

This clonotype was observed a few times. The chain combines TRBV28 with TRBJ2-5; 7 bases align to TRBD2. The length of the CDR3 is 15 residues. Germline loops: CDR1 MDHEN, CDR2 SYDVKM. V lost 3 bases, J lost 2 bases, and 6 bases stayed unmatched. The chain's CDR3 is CASSFIAGLQETQYF. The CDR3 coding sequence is TGTGCCAGCAGTTTCATAGCGGGCCTTCAAGAGACCCAGTACTTC.